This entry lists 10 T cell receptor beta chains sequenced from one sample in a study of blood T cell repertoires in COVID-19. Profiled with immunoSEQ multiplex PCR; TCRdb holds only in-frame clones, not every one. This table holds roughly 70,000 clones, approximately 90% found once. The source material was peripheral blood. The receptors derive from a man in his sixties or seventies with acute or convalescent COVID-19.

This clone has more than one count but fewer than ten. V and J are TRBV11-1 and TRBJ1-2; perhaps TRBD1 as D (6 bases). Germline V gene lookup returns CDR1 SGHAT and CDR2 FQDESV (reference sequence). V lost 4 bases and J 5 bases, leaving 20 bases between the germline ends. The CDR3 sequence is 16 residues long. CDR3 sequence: CASSSGPRQAQYGYTF. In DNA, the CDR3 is TGTGCCAGCAGCTCTGGACCCCGACAGGCGCAGTATGGCTACACCTTC.

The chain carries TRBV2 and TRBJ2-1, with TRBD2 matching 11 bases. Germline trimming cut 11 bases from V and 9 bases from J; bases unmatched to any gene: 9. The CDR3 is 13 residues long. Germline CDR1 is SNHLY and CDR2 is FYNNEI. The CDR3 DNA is TGTGCCGTGGGTAGCGGGGGGGCTTTTGAGCAGTTCTTC. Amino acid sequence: CAVGSGGAFEQFF. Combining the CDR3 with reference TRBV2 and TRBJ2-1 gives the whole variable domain EPEVTQTPSHQVTQMGQEVILRCVPISNHLYFYWYRQILGQKVEFLVSFYNNEISEKSEIFDDQFSVERPDGSNFTLKIRSTKLEDSAMYFCAVGSGGAFEQFFGPGTRLTVL.

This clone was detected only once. This CDR3 is CASSDYRGSYEQYF. Written as DNA, the CDR3 is TGTGCCAGCAGTGACTACAGGGGCTCCTACGAGCAGTACTTC. The chain combines TRBV25-1 with TRBJ2-7; 7 bases map to TRBD1. CDR1 is MGHDK, CDR2 SYGVNS, per germline. CDR3 size: 14 residues. The ends lost 3 bases at V and 0 bases at J; junction bases unmatched: 2.

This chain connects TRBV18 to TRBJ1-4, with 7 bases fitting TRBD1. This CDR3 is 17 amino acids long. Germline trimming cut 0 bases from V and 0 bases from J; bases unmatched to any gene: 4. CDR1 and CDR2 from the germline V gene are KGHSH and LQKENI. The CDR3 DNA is TGTGCCAGCTCACCACCAACGGGGACAGCAACTAATGAAAAACTGTTTTTT. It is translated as CASSPPTGTATNEKLFF.

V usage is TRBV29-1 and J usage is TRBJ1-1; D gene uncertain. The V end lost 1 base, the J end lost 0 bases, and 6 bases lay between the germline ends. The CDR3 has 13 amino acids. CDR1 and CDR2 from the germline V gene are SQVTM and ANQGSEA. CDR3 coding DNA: TGCAGCGTTGAAGCGGCGGTGAACACTGAAGCTTTCTTT. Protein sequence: CSVEAAVNTEAFF.

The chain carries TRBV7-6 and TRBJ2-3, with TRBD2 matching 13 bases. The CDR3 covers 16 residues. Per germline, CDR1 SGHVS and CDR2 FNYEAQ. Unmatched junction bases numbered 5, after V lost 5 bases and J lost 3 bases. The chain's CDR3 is CASSLGGLAGTDTQYF. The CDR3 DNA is TGTGCCAGCAGCCTGGGGGGACTAGCGGGAACAGATACGCAGTATTTT.

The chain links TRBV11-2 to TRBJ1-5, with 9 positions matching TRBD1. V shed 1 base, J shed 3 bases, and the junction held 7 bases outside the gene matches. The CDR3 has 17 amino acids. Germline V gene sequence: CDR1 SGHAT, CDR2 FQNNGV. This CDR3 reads CASSLAQGTGPNQPQHF. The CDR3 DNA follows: TGTGCCAGCAGCTTAGCCCAGGGGACAGGGCCCAATCAGCCCCAGCATTTT.

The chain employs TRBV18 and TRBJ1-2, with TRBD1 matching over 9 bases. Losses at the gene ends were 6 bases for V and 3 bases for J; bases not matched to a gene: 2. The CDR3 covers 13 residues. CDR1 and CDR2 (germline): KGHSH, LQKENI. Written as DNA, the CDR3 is TGTGCCAGCTCCAGGGACAGGGACTATGGCTACACCTTC. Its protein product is CASSRDRDYGYTF.

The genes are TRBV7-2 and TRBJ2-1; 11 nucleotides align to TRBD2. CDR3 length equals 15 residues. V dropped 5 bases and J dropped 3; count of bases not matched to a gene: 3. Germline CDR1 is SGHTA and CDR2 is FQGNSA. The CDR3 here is CASSLGTSGYNEQFF. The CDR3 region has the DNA TGTGCCAGCAGCCTAGGGACTAGCGGCTACAATGAGCAGTTCTTC.

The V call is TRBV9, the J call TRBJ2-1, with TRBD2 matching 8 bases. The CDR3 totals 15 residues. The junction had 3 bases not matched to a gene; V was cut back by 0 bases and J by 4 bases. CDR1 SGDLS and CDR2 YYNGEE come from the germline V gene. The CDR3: CASSVDSGVYNEQFF. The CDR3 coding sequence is TGTGCCAGCAGCGTAGATAGCGGGGTATACAATGAGCAGTTCTTC.